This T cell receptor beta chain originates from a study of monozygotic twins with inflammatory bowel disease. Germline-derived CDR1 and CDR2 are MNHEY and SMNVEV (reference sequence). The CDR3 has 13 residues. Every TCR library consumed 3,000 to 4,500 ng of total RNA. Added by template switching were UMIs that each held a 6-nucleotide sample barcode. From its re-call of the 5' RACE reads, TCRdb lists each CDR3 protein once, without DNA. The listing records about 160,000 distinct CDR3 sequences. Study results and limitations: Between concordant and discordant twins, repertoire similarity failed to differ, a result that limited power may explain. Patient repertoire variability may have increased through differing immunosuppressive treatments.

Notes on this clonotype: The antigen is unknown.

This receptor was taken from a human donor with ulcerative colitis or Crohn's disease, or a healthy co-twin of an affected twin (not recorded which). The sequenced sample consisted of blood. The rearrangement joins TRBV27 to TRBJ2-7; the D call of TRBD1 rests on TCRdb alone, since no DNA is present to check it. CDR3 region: CASSLRGGYEQYF.